This T cell receptor (beta chain) was identified during a study of blood T cell repertoires in COVID-19. Generated by immunoSEQ multiplex PCR, the TCRdb table keeps only in-frame clones and is missing some. The table records 150,000 to 200,000 clones, over 80% of them present only once. This clone has just one count. Germline V gene sequence: CDR1 WSHSY, CDR2 SAAADI. V was pared by 2 bases and J by 5 bases, with 10 bases between. This CDR3 is built from 14 residues. The sequence derives from a man between 65 and 85 years old who had recovered from COVID-19. The specimen sequenced was peripheral blood. J is TRBJ2-1 and V is TRBV10-2; weak D call: TRBD1 (5 bases). CDR3 in DNA: TGCGCCAGCAGTGAGGCCCCCAGGGACAATGAGCAGTTCTTC. Its protein is CASSEAPRDNEQFF.